This T cell receptor (beta chain) emerged from a study of cytomegalovirus exposure and HLA in healthy donors. The overall study: In a later analysis, the roughly 130 validation repertoires were reported to have used the same platform as the roughly 730 first-cohort repertoires.

Assay: immunoSEQ multiplex PCR; the TCRdb copy retains only in-frame clones and omits some. The repertoire consists of about 220,000 clones, with roughly 88% occurring once and the leading ten covering about 2.7%. V lost 6 bases and J lost 3; bases outside the gene matches: 15. The CDR3 covers 17 residues. Germline V lookup: CDR1 MDHEN, CDR2 SYDVKM. This sequence joins TRBV28 and TRBJ2-7, with 9 bases fitting TRBD1. The TCR was taken from a woman between 18 and 29 years old in good health and CMV-seronegative. Sample: PBMCs. In DNA form, the CDR3 reads TGTGCCAGCAGCTCAAGACCCCCGGACAGGGGTGGCTACGAGCAGTACTTC. Amino acid sequence: CASSSRPPDRGGYEQYF.